This TCR beta chain emerged from a study of T cells in Graves' hyperthyroidism and ophthalmopathy. Findings and caveats of the study: Using 13 V-J features, a model discriminated ophthalmopathy from stable hyperthyroidism.

Amplified TCR beta CDR3 regions derived from RNA transcripts. The HTBI primer set was used in a first-round RT-PCR of the TCR CDR3. TCRdb independently ran MiXCR on the multiplex PCR reads; one entry per CDR3 protein. The sample has about 570,000 distinct CDR3 sequences; approximately 44% are singletons. The V end lost 4 bases, the J end lost 7 bases, and 17 bases lay between the germline ends. The CDR3 is made up of 15 amino acids. Germline assignment: CDR1 SGDLS and CDR2 YYNGEE. Of note for this clonotype: The antigen is not known.

The sequence was obtained from an adult woman with Graves' disease, either hyperthyroidism or ophthalmopathy (not recorded which). Material: peripheral blood or thyroid tissue (not recorded which). The chain employs TRBV9 and TRBJ1-4; possibly TRBD1 for D (6 bases). CDR3 DNA sequence: TGTGCCAGCAGCCATCGGGGAGGGGGTGGTGAAAAACTGTTTTTT. Residues: CASSHRGGGGEKLFF. Variable domain in full (rest from reference TRBV9 and TRBJ1-4): DSGVTQTPKHLITATGQRVTLRCSPRSGDLSVYWYQQSLDQGLQFLIQYYNGEERAKGNILERFSAQQFPDLHSELNLSSLELGDSALYFCASSHRGGGGEKLFFGSGTQLSVL.